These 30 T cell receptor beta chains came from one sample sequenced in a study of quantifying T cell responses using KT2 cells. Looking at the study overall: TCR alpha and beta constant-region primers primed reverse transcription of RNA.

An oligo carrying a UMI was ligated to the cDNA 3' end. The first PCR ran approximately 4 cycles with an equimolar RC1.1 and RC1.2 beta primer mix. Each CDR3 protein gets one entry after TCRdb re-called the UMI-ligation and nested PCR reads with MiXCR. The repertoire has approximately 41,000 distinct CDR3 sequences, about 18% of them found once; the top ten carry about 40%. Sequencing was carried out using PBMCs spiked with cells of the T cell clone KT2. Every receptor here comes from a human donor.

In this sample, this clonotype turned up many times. The CDR3 DNA reads TGTGCCACCAGTGATCGGGGAAGCGGGAGTTTGAATGAGCAGTTCTTC. It is translated as CATSDRGSGSLNEQFF. The chain is built from TRBV24-1 and TRBJ2-1; 8 bases map to TRBD2. The CDR3 runs 16 residues. V was pared by 3 bases and J by 7 bases, with 10 bases of the junction left unmatched. Per germline, CDR1 KGHDR and CDR2 SFDVKD.

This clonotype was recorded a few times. As DNA, the CDR3 is TGTGCCACCAGCAGCCTAACAGGCACCGGGGAGCTGTTTTTT. This gives the protein CATSSLTGTGELFF. The gene calls are TRBV15 and TRBJ2-2; tentative D call: TRBD1 (5 bases). Germline V lookup: CDR1 LNHNV, CDR2 YYDKDF (reference sequence). The V end was cut by 3 bases, the J end by 4 bases, with 9 bases between. There are 14 residues in the CDR3.

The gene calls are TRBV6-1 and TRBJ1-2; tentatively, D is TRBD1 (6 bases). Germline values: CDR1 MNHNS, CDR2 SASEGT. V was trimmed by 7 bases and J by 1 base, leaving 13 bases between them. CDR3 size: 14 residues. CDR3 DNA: TGTGCCAGCATCGGGGGGGCATATAACTATGGCTACACCTTC. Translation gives CASIGGAYNYGYTF.

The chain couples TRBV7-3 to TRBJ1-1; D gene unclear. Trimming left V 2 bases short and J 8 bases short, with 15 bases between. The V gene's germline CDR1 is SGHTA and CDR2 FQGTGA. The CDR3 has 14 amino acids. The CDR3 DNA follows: TGTGCCAGCAGCTTAGTGGCAGAGCGGGAGGAAGCTTTCTTT. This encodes CASSLVAEREEAFF.

The CDR3 coding sequence is TGCAGTGCTAGTGGGGGTTATGAGCAGTTCTTC. It codes for CSASGGYEQFF. The rearrangement uses TRBV20-1 and TRBJ2-1, with D perhaps assigned TRBD1 or TRBD2 (5 bases each). The length of the CDR3 is 11 residues. V was clipped by 3 bases and J by 8 bases, with 8 bases between them. Per germline, CDR1 DFQATT and CDR2 SNEGSKA (reference sequence).

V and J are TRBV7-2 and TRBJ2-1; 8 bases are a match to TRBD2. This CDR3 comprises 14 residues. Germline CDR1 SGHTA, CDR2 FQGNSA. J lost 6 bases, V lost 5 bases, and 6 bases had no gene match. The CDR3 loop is CASSPGTSFNEQFF. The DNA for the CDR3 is TGTGCCAGCAGCCCCGGGACTAGTTTCAATGAGCAGTTCTTC.

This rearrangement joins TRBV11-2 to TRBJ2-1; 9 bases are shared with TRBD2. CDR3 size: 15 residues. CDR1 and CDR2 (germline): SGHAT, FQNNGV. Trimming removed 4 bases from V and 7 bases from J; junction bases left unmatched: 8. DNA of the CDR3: TGTGCCAGCAGCTCCCTTAGCGGGAGACTGAATGAGCAGTTCTTC. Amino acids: CASSSLSGRLNEQFF.

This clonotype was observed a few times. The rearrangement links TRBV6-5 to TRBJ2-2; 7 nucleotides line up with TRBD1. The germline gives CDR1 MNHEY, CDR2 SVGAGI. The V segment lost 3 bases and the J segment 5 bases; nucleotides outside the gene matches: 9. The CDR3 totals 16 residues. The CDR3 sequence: CASSYQTGRNTGELFF. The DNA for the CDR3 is TGTGCCAGCAGTTATCAGACAGGGCGAAATACCGGGGAGCTGTTTTTT.

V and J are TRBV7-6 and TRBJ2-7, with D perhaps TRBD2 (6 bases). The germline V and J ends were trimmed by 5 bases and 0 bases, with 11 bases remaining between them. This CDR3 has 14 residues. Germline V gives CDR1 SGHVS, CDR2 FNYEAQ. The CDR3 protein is CASSGDGSSYEQYF. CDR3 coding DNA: TGTGCCAGCAGCGGAGACGGGAGCTCCTACGAGCAGTACTTC. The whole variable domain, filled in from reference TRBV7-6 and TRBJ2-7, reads GAGVSQSPRYKVTKRGQDVALRCDPISGHVSLYWYRQALGQGPEFLTYFNYEAQQDKSGLPNDRFSAERPEGSISTLTIQRTEQRDSAMYRCASSGDGSSYEQYFGPGTRLTVT.

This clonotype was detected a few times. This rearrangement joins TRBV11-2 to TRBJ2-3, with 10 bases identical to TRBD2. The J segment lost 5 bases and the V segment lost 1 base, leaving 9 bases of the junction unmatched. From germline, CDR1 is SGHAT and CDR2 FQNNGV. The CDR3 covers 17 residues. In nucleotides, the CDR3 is TGTGCCAGCAGCTTAGGAGCGGGAGGGCTATTCATAGATACGCAGTATTTT. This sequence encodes CASSLGAGGLFIDTQYF.

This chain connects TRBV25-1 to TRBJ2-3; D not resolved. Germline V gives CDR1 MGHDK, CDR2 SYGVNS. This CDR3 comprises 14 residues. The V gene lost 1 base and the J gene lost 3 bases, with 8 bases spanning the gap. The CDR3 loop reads CASSEFGSTDTQYF. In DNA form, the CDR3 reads TGTGCCAGCAGTGAATTTGGGTCGACAGATACGCAGTATTTT.

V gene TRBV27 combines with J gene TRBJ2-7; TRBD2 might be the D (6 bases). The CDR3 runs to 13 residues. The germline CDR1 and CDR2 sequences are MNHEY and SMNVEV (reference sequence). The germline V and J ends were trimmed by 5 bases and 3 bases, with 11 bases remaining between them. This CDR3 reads CASSVEGGYEQYF. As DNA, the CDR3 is TGTGCCAGCAGTGTTGAGGGAGGCTACGAGCAGTACTTC.

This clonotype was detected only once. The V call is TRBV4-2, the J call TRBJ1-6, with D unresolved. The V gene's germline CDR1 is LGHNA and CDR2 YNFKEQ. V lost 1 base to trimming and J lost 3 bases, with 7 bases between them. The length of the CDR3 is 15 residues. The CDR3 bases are TGTGCCAGCAGCCAAGCGTCATTCTATAATTCACCCCTCCACTTT. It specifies CASSQASFYNSPLHF.

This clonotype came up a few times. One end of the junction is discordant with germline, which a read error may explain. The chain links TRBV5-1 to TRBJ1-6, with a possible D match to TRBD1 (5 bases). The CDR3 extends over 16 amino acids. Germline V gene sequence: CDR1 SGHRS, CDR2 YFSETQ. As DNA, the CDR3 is TGCGCCAACAGCTTGTCGGGCCAGGGCCCTAATTCACCCCTCCACTTT. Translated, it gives CANSLSGQGPNSPLHF.

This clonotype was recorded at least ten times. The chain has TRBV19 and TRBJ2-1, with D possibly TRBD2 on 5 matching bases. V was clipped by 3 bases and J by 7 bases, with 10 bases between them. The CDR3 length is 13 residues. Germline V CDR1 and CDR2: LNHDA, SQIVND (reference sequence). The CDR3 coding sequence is TGTGCCAGTAGTATGATTACGGGGAATGAGCAGTTCTTC. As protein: CASSMITGNEQFF.

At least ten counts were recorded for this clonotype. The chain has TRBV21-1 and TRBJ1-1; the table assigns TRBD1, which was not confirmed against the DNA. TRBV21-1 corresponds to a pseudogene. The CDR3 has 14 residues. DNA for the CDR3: TGTGCCAGCAGCAAAGGGACAGGGCACACTGAAGCTTTCTTT. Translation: CASSKGTGHTEAFF.

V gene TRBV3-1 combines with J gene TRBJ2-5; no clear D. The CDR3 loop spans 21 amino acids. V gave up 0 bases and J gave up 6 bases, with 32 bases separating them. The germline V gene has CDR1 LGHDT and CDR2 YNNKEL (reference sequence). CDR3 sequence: CASSQDRSDPYLGILRQTQYF. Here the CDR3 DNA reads TGTGCCAGCAGCCAAGATAGGTCTGACCCTTATCTTGGGATTTTGAGGCAGACCCAGTACTTC.

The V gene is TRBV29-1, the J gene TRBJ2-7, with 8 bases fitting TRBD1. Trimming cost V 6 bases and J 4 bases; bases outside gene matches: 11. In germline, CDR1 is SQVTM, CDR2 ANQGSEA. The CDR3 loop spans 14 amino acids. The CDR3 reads CSVDRGAPPYEQYF. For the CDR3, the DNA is TGCAGCGTAGACAGGGGCGCTCCTCCTTACGAGCAGTACTTC.

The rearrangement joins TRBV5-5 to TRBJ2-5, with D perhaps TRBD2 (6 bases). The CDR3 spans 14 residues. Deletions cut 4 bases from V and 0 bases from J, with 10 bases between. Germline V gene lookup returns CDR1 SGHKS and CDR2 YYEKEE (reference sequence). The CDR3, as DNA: TGTGCCAGCAGCCCTGCGGGGAACCAAGAGACCCAGTACTTC. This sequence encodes CASSPAGNQETQYF.

The chain's CDR3 is CASSQVRGGGTDTQYF. The CDR3 nucleotides read TGCGCCAGCAGCCAAGTTCGGGGGGGCGGCACAGATACGCAGTATTTT. The chain joins TRBV4-1 to TRBJ2-3; 8 nucleotides align to TRBD2. V lost 1 base to trimming and J lost 1 base; unmatched junction nucleotides: 4. This CDR3 spans 16 amino acids. Germline V gene lookup returns CDR1 MGHRA and CDR2 YSYEKL.

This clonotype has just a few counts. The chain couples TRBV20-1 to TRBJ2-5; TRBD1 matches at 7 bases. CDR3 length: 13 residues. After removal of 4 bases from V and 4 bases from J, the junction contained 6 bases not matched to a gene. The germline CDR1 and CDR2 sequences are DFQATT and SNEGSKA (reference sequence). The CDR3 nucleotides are TGCAGTGCTACCACAGGGGTCCCAGAGACCCAGTACTTC. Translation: CSATTGVPETQYF.

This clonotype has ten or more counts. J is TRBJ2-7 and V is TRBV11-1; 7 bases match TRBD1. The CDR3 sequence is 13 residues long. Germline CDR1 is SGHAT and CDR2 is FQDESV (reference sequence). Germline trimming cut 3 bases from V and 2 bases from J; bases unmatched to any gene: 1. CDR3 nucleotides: TGTGCCAGCAGCTTGGGGACAGCCTACGAGCAGTACTTC. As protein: CASSLGTAYEQYF. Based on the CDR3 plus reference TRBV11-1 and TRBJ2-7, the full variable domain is EAEVAQSPRYKITEKSQAVAFWCDPISGHATLYWYRQILGQGPELLVQFQDESVVDDSQLPKDRFSAERLKGVDSTLKIQPAELGDSAMYLCASSLGTAYEQYFGPGTRLTVT.

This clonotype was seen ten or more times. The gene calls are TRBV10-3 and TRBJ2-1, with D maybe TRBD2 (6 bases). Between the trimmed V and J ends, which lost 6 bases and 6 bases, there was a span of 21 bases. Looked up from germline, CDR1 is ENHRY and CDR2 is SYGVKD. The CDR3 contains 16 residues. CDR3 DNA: TGTGCCATCAGCCAAGGGGAGGCAGCGGGCAGCAATGAGCAGTTCTTC. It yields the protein CAISQGEAAGSNEQFF.

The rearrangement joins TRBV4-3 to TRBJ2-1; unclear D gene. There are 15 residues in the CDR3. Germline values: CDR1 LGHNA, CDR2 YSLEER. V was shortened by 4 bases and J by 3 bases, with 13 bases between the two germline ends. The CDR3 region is CASSRAFSSYNEQFF. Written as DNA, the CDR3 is TGCGCCAGCAGCCGAGCATTCTCTAGCTACAATGAGCAGTTCTTC.

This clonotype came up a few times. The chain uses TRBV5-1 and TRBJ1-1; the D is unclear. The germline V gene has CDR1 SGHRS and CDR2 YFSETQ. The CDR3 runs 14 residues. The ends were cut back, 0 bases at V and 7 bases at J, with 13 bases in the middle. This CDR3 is CASSLAGQAGEAFF. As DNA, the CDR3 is TGCGCCAGCAGCTTGGCCGGGCAGGCCGGTGAAGCTTTCTTT.

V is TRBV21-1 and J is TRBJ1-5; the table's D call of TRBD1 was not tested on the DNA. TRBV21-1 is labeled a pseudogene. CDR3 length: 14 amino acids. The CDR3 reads CASGTGTDNQPQHF. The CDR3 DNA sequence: TGTGCCAGCGGGACGGGGACTGACAATCAGCCCCAGCATTTT.

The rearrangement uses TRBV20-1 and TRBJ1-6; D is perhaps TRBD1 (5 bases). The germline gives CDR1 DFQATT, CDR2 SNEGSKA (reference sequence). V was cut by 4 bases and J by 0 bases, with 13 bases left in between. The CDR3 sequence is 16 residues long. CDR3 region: CSAIRATSSYNSPLHF. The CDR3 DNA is TGCAGTGCTATCAGGGCCACGAGCTCCTATAATTCACCCCTCCACTTT.

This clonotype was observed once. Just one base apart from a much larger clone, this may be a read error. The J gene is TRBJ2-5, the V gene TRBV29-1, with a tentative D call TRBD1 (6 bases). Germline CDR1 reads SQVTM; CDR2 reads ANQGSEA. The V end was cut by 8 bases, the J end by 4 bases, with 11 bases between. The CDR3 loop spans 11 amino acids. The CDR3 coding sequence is TGCAGCATTCAAGGGGGAGAGACCCAGTACTTC. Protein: CSIQGGETQYF.

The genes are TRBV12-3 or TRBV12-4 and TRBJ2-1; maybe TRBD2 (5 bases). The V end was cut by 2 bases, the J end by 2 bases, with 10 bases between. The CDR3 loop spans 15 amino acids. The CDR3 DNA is TGTGCCAGCAGTTTATCTAGCAAGACCTACAATGAGCAGTTCTTC. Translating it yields CASSLSSKTYNEQFF.

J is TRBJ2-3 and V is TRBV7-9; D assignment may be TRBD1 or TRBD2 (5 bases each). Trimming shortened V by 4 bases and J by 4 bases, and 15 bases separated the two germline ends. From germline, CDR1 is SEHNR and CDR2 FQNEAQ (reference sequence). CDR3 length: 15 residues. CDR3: CASSSRGEGSDTQYF. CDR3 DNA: TGTGCCAGCAGCTCAAGGGGTGAGGGGTCAGATACGCAGTATTTT.